This T cell receptor (beta chain) was sequenced for a study of T-cell memory formation after mild COVID-19. After removal of 0 bases from V and 3 bases from J, the junction contained 5 bases not matched to a gene. CDR3 length: 15 residues. The V gene's germline CDR1 is DFQATT and CDR2 SNEGSKA (reference sequence). One entry per CDR3 protein results from TCRdb running MiXCR on the 5' RACE reads. The sample holds 400,000 to 500,000 distinct CDR3 sequences; more than 20% are singletons and the top ten take about 10%. This clonotype was seen more than once but under ten times. Sequenced sample: PBMCs or a T cell subset sorted from them (not recorded which). This chain joins TRBV20-1 and TRBJ1-1, with 9 bases that match TRBD1. The receptor comes from an adult woman who had mild COVID-19 (a few samples of this study predate the infection). Cell type and time point are not known. The CDR3 here is CSARELQGAYTEAFF. The CDR3 DNA sequence: TGCAGTGCTAGAGAGCTACAGGGGGCTTACACTGAAGCTTTCTTT.